This T cell receptor beta chain appears in the sequencing data of a study of T cells in Graves' hyperthyroidism and ophthalmopathy. The CDR3 sequence is 12 residues long. Germline CDR1 and CDR2: SEHNR and FQNEAQ (reference sequence). V gave up 2 bases and J gave up 7 bases, with 6 bases separating them. Study-wide results and caveats: Blood also held most thyroid clonotypes expanded beyond 0.001.

Amplification of TCR beta CDR3 regions was performed using RNA transcripts as template. Carried out on the TCR CDR3, a first-round RT-PCR used the HTBI primer set. MiXCR, applied by TCRdb to the multiplex PCR reads, yields one record per CDR3 protein. This sample has fewer than 350,000 distinct CDR3 sequences, with 15% to 20% found just once. This clonotype was counted a few times. What it binds is unknown. The chain combines TRBV7-9 with TRBJ1-5; no clear D gene. The TCR was taken from a woman aged 50 to 60 with Graves' hyperthyroidism. Sequencing was done on a sample of blood. The CDR3 DNA is TGTGCCAGCAGCTTACAGGACCAGCCCCAGCATTTT. The encoded protein is CASSLQDQPQHF.